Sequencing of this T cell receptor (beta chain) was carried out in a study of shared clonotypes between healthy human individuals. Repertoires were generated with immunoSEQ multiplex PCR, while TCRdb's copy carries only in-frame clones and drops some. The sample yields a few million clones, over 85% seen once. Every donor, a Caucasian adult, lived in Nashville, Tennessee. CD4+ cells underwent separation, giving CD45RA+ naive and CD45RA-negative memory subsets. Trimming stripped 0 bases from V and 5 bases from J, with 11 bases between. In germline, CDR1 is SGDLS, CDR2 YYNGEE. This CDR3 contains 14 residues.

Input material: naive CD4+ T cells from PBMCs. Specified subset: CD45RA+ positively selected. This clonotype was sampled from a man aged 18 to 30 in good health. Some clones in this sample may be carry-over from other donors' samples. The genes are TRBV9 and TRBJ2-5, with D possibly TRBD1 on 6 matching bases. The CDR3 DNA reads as TGTGCCAGCAGCGTAGTCGGGACACCCGAGACCCAGTACTTC. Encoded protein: CASSVVGTPETQYF. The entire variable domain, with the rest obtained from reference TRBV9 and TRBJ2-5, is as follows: DSGVTQTPKHLITATGQRVTLRCSPRSGDLSVYWYQQSLDQGLQFLIQYYNGEERAKGNILERFSAQQFPDLHSELNLSSLELGDSALYFCASSVVGTPETQYFGPGTRLLVL.